This T cell receptor (beta chain) was identified in a study of cytomegalovirus exposure and HLA in healthy donors. Germline values: CDR1 MNHEY, CDR2 SMNVEV (reference sequence). The ends were cut back, 6 bases at V and 3 bases at J, with 16 bases in the middle. The CDR3 covers 15 residues. Use of 60 Vbeta and 13 Jbeta primers characterized the PCR. Some clones are missing from TCRdb's copy, which holds only in-frame ones; the method was immunoSEQ multiplex PCR. The data show under 200,000 clones, more than 70% seen once. Source material: PBMCs. V usage is TRBV27 and J usage is TRBJ2-3; TRBD2 is a possible D gene (6 bases). The clonotype comes from a male donor in good health and CMV-seronegative. The CDR3 sequence: CASSLSPGETDTQYF. CDR3 coding DNA: TGTGCCAGCAGCTTGTCCCCGGGAGAAACAGATACGCAGTATTTT.